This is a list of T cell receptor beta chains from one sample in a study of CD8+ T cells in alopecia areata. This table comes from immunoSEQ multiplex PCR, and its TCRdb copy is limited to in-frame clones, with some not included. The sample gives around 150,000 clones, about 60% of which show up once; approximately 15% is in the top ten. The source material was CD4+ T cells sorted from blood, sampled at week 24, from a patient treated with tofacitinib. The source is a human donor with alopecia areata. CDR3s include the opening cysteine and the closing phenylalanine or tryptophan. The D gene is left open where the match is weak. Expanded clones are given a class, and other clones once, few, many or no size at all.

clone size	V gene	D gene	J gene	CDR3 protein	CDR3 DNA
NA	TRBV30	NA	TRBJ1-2	CAWRGGGLYGYTF	TGTGCCTGGAGGGGGGGCGGCCTCTATGGCTACACCTTC
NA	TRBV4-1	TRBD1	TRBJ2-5	CASSPAGTAQETQYF	TGCGCCAGCAGCCCGGCCGGGACAGCTCAAGAGACCCAGTACTTC
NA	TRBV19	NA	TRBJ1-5	CASSRTGQRSNQPQHF	TGTGCCAGTAGTAGGACGGGACAAAGAAGCAATCAGCCCCAGCATTTT
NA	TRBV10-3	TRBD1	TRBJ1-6	CAIRGTGRNSPLHF	TGTGCCATCAGGGGGACAGGACGGAATTCACCCCTCCACTTT
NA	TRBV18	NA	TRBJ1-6	CASSPSSSYNSPLHF	TGTGCCAGCTCACCGTCTAGCTCCTATAATTCACCCCTCCACTTT
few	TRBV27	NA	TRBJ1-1	CASSLSVPRGLRNTEAFF	TGTGCCAGCAGTTTATCCGTCCCCCGTGGGCTACGGAACACTGAAGCTTTCTTT
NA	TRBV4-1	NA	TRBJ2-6	CASSQEGVMVSGANVLTF	TGCGCCAGCAGCCAAGAGGGGGTTATGGTCTCTGGGGCCAACGTCCTGACTTTC
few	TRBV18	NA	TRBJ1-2	CASSPSSPYGYTF	TGTGCCAGCTCACCATCTTCCCCATATGGCTACACCTTC
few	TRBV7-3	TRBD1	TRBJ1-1	CASSPQGTNTEAFF	TGTGCCAGCAGCCCACAGGGGACGAACACTGAAGCTTTCTTT
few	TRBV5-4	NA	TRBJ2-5	CASSLAGIQETQYF	TGTGCCAGCAGCTTGGCGGGTATACAAGAGACCCAGTACTTC
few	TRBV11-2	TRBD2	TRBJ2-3	CASTSIAGGPSSDTQYF	TGTGCCAGCACCTCAATAGCGGGGGGGCCAAGCAGCGATACGCAGTATTTT
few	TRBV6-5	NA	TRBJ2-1	CASSPGYNEQFF	TGTGCCAGCAGTCCCGGGTACAATGAGCAGTTCTTC
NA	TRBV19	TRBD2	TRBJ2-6	CASSGGGMSGANVLTF	TGTGCCAGCTCGGGGGGTGGGATGTCTGGGGCCAACGTCCTGACTTTC
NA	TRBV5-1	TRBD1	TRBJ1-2	CASSWKGDSNYGYTF	TGCGCCAGCAGCTGGAAGGGGGACAGTAACTATGGCTACACCTTC
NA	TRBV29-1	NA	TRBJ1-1	CSVEDRRKIEAFF	TGCAGCGTTGAAGATAGACGAAAGATTGAAGCTTTCTTT
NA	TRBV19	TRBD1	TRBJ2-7	CASSRDRASSYEQYF	TGTGCCAGTAGCCGGGACAGGGCCAGCTCCTACGAGCAGTACTTC
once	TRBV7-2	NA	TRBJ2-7	CASSLSGLYEQYF	TGTGCCAGCAGCTTATCGGGACTCTACGAGCAGTACTTC
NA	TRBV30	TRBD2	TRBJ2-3	CAWSVGSGGATDTQYF	TGTGCCTGGAGTGTTGGTAGCGGGGGGGCAACAGATACGCAGTATTTT
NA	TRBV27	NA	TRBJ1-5	CASTPSGDNQPQHF	TGTGCCAGCACCCCTTCGGGGGACAATCAGCCCCAGCATTTT
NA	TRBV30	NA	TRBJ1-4	CAWAGTQAEKLFF	TGTGCCTGGGCGGGCACTCAGGCTGAAAAACTGTTTTTT
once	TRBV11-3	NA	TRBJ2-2	CASSLGGGDTGELFF	TGTGCCAGCAGCTTAGGGGGTGGCGACACCGGGGAGCTGTTTTTT
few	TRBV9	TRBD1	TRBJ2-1	CASSVEGQGARNEQFF	TGTGCCAGCAGCGTAGAGGGACAGGGGGCTCGGAATGAGCAGTTCTTC
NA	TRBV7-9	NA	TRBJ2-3	CASSLEGLGARDTQYF	TGTGCCAGCAGCTTAGAAGGCCTAGGTGCACGAGATACGCAGTATTTT
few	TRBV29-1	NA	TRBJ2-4	CSVEQNRMAKNIQYF	TGCAGCGTTGAACAGAACCGGATGGCCAAAAACATTCAGTACTTC
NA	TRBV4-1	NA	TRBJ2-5	CASSPRGMQETQYF	TGCGCCAGCAGCCCCCGCGGTATGCAAGAGACCCAGTACTTC
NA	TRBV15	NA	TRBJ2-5	CATSKGEARETQYF	TGTGCCACCAGCAAAGGGGAGGCCAGAGAGACCCAGTACTTC